The source of this T cell receptor beta chain is a study of blood T cell repertoires in COVID-19 (dated by TCRdb to the early 2020s). About the study as a whole: The collaborator samples originated in the United States, Italy and Spain and spanned the acute and convalescent phases of COVID-19. The repertoires were released in a freely available public database intended as a resource for research on the immune response to SARS-CoV-2. The prospective study material was composed of cDNA or gDNA derived from T cells, B-cell-depleted T cells, or PBMCs. The samples were drawn from two sources: the first 160 participants of the ongoing ImmuneRACE study, and 1,000 to 1,500 subjects contributed by 6 global collaborators. HLA class I and class II types, where available, came from metadata supplied by the sample provider rather than from assay-based typing. The sample metadata nearly always contained a de-identified subject ID, COVID-19 status, age in years and sex. The dataset comprised deeply sampled blood TCRbeta repertoires from subjects exposed to, actively infected with, or recovered from COVID-19. The research as a whole found: The quantity of clinical and demographic metadata differed by source and by participant and was supplied without curation.

This clone was observed a few times. This receptor's antigen is unknown. Base qualities are not at hand, and no much larger clone is one base apart. The CDR3 numbers 14 residues from cysteine through phenylalanine. Only the CDR3 part of the read is kept: 42 bases, read in frame from the first base. Reading the germline V gene gives CDR1 MGHDK and CDR2 SYGVNS. V has 7 bases trimmed and J has 3 bases trimmed; junction bases matching no gene number 7. The immunoSEQ Assay, a bias-controlled multiplex PCR, was used to amplify TCRbeta CDR3 regions from genomic DNA. As for the authors' bioinformatics: The number of nucleated cells in each sample was estimated from the amplification of reference gene primers within the assay. To quantify the absolute abundance of each unique TCRbeta CDR3 rearrangement, sequence reads were collapsed and filtered. For each sample, productive Simpson clonality was calculated as the square root of Simpson's diversity index over productive rearrangements. TCRdb mirrors the immuneACCESS table, restricted to in-frame sequences. Some clones are absent from its copies; in checked studies, under half trace to an unresolved V gene, and the reason for the others is unknown. D and trimming were read from the DNA, whereas the V and J calls and clone size are those reported in that table. The sample table lists some 390,000 clones, 85% to 90% of them with a count of one. Around 1.1% of the sample comes from the top ten.

Participants in the prospective study were aged roughly 18 to 89 years, lived in over 20 United States geographic areas, and enrolled through a virtual design. Cohort assignment in the prospective study relied on participant-reported clinical history from a screening survey and a study questionnaire. Recovered participants in ImmuneRACE Cohort 3 were defined as having two consecutive negative NP/OP PCR tests, clearance from a healthcare professional, or resolution of symptoms. Each participant in the prospective study had whole blood, serum and a nasopharyngeal or oropharyngeal swab collected by mobile phlebotomists. Over an approximately two-month period, participants in the prospective study had the option of providing additional blood draws and questionnaires. Prospective study blood samples were shipped either frozen or at room temperature before DNA extraction.

The sequencing input was PBMCs or T cells enriched from blood (not recorded which). This TCR was recovered from a man younger than 40 who had recovered from COVID-19. The receptor chain draws on TRBV25-1 and TRBJ1-1; TRBD1 lines up with 8 middle nucleotides. The CDR3 region has the sequence CASIQGALDTEAFF. In nucleotide form, the sequence is TGTGCCAGCATCCAGGGGGCCCTTGACACTGAAGCTTTCTTT. Outside the CDR3, residues come from the reference TRBV25-1 and TRBJ1-1 proteins, so the full variable domain is: EADIYQTPRYLVIGTGKKITLECSQTMGHDKMYWYQQDPGMELHLIHYSYGVNSTEKGDLSSESTVSRIRTEHFPLTLESARPSHTSQYLCASIQGALDTEAFFGQGTRLTVV.